This record looks at one T cell receptor (beta chain) sequence and its context. The CDR3 consists of 19 residues. Trimming cost V 3 bases and J 3 bases; bases outside gene matches: 18. Germline lookup yields CDR1 LNHDA and CDR2 SQIVND (reference sequence). The source of the sample is a study of blood T cell repertoires in COVID-19. The data were produced by immunoSEQ multiplex PCR, yet TCRdb's version contains in-frame clones alone and is incomplete. The data hold about 260,000 clones, with about 87% observed a single time. This chain connects TRBV19 to TRBJ1-1; 8 positions match TRBD1. The sequenced sample was peripheral blood. The origin of this receptor is a woman aged 35 to 49 who had recovered from COVID-19. The CDR3, as DNA: TGTGCCAGTAGTATGGACAGGGAGGGTAGAAAAGGGTTTGACACTGAAGCTTTCTTT. Protein sequence: CASSMDREGRKGFDTEAFF.